These 9 T cell receptor beta chains share one sample of origin, sequenced in a study of early stage breast cancer tumors. Produced via immunoSEQ multiplex PCR; TCRdb's table is partial and in-frame only. The sample records about 36,000 clones, about 68% being singletons. Sequencing was carried out using blood. Every receptor here comes from a person aged 55 to 70 with breast cancer.

This chain links TRBV7-2 with TRBJ1-2, with no clear D. Looked up from germline, CDR1 is SGHTA and CDR2 is FQGNSA. The ends were cut back, 5 bases at V and 9 bases at J, with 10 bases in the middle. The CDR3 is made up of 11 amino acids. CDR3 protein: CASSHITRYTF. The CDR3 DNA reads as TGTGCCAGCAGCCATATAACTCGCTACACCTTC.

CDR3 sequence (DNA): TGTGCCAGCAGTTCCCCGGGGGTAAGCTACGAGCAGTACTTC. It specifies CASSSPGVSYEQYF. This chain connects TRBV28 to TRBJ2-7, with D tentatively TRBD2 (6 bases). Germline V gene sequence: CDR1 MDHEN, CDR2 SYDVKM. The CDR3 extends over 14 amino acids. The V end was cut by 4 bases, the J end by 3 bases, with 13 bases between.

This chain joins TRBV7-6 and TRBJ2-7; D possibly matches TRBD1 or TRBD2 (5 bases each). V was clipped by 1 base and J by 6 bases, with 13 bases between them. There are 14 residues in the CDR3. Germline CDR1 and CDR2: SGHVS and FNYEAQ. The CDR3 protein is CASSLGGALPEQYF. CDR3 nucleotides: TGTGCCAGCAGCTTAGGAGGGGCGCTTCCCGAGCAGTACTTC.

The chain links TRBV6-6 to TRBJ2-1; weak D call: TRBD1 (5 bases). Germline V gene data show CDR1 as MNHNY and CDR2 as SVGAGI (reference sequence). The CDR3 covers 16 residues. Trimming stripped 0 bases from V and 3 bases from J, with 12 bases between. Here the CDR3 DNA reads TGTGCCAGCAGTTACTCTACCAGGGTTGACTACAATGAGCAGTTCTTC. It is translated as CASSYSTRVDYNEQFF.

The rearrangement joins TRBV5-3 to TRBJ1-5, with D uncertain. TRBV5-3 is known as an ORF, though its function is uncertain. The CDR3 has 19 residues. Trimming shortened V by 4 bases and J by 0 bases, and 23 bases separated the two germline ends. The CDR3 loop is CARSPPRKALIISNQPQHF. The CDR3 DNA follows: TGTGCCAGAAGCCCCCCACGCAAAGCACTTATCATTAGCAATCAGCCCCAGCATTTT.

The J gene is TRBJ1-2, the V gene TRBV18; possibly TRBD1 for D (6 bases). V lost 0 bases and J 2 bases, leaving 7 bases between the germline ends. This CDR3 is 14 amino acids long. Germline CDR1 is KGHSH and CDR2 is LQKENI. DNA for the CDR3: TGTGCCAGCTCACCACCCCAGGGGAACTATGGCTACACCTTC. This gives the protein CASSPPQGNYGYTF.

J is TRBJ1-2 and V is TRBV5-5; D not certain. CDR1 and CDR2 from the germline V gene are SGHKS and YYEKEE (reference sequence). The CDR3 runs to 14 residues. V lost 0 bases, J lost 4 bases, and 10 bases lay in between. The CDR3 DNA is TGTGCCAGCAGCTTGGTGCCCTCGCGCTATGGCTACACCTTC. It yields the protein CASSLVPSRYGYTF.

The rearrangement uses TRBV2 and TRBJ2-4; D remains ambiguous. There are 15 residues in the CDR3. Germline V gene lookup returns CDR1 SNHLY and CDR2 FYNNEI. V lost 2 bases and J lost 0, with 8 bases in between. The CDR3 loop is CASSESGLAKNIQYF. The CDR3 region has the DNA TGTGCCAGCAGTGAATCAGGCCTAGCCAAAAACATTCAGTACTTC. Filled out from reference TRBV2 and TRBJ2-4, the complete variable domain reads EPEVTQTPSHQVTQMGQEVILRCVPISNHLYFYWYRQILGQKVEFLVSFYNNEISEKSEIFDDQFSVERPDGSNFTLKIRSTKLEDSAMYFCASSESGLAKNIQYFGAGTRLSVL.

The chain recombines TRBV28 with TRBJ2-2; 13 bases match TRBD2. The CDR3 consists of 17 residues. Germline loops: CDR1 MDHEN, CDR2 SYDVKM. V shed 4 bases, J shed 5 bases, and the junction held 7 bases outside the gene matches. As DNA, the CDR3 is TGTGCCAGCAGTTCCGGACTAGCGGGAGCTGGTACCGGGGAGCTGTTTTTT. It is translated as CASSSGLAGAGTGELFF.